The T cell receptor beta chain described here comes from a study of PD-1 blockade in mismatch repair-deficient tumors. Per germline, CDR1 MNHEY and CDR2 SMNVEV (reference sequence). The CDR3 spans 17 residues. V dropped 0 bases and J dropped 4 bases, with 13 bases sitting between them. Clones were read by immunoSEQ multiplex PCR, and TCRdb kept only the in-frame ones, dropping some. This sample has tens of thousands of clones; roughly 80% occur once, and the top ten carry roughly 6%. The sequence was obtained from an adult with mismatch repair-deficient cancer. The sample in question was peripheral blood, obtained 2 weeks after starting pembrolizumab. The genes are TRBV27 and TRBJ2-6; maybe TRBD2 (7 bases). The DNA of the CDR3 is TGTGCCAGCAGTTTATCTTGGGGGGGCACCGGGGCCAACGTCCTGACTTTC. It is translated as CASSLSWGGTGANVLTF.